This T cell receptor (beta chain) came from a study of blood T cell repertoires in COVID-19. Across the study: Sample material is recorded as cDNA or gDNA derived from T cells, B-cell-depleted T cells, or PBMCs.

Trimming removed 0 bases from V and 0 bases from J; junction bases left unmatched: 4. The CDR3 contains 16 residues. From germline, CDR1 is SGHRS and CDR2 YFSETQ. The assay was immunoSEQ multiplex PCR, and TCRdb's table has in-frame clones only and misses some. Of roughly 670,000 clones in the sample, about 90% were seen once. The J gene is TRBJ1-2, the V gene TRBV5-1, with 8 bases identical to TRBD1. Sequenced sample: peripheral blood. The clonotype comes from a woman aged 18-30 years with acute or convalescent COVID-19. This chain's CDR3 is CASSLGQGATNYGYTF. The CDR3 DNA is TGCGCCAGCAGCTTGGGTCAGGGGGCGACTAACTATGGCTACACCTTC.